The 25 T cell receptor beta chains listed next were all sequenced from one sample in a study of neurological immune-mediated disorders. In TCRdb, the 5' RACE reads were re-called with MiXCR into one record per CDR3 protein. This sample carries approximately 70,000 distinct CDR3 sequences, roughly 10% of them seen once, and the ten largest clones take around a tenth. Indicated time point: longitudinal time-point 1 (baseline). The sequenced sample was PBMCs. Receptor source: a man under 40 in good health.

This clonotype was recorded at least ten times. The genes are TRBV7-9 and TRBJ1-2; D might be TRBD1 (6 bases). The germline gives CDR1 SEHNR, CDR2 FQNEAQ (reference sequence). Trimming stripped 3 bases from V and 4 bases from J, with 18 bases between. CDR3 length equals 16 residues. In DNA form, the CDR3 reads TGTGCCAGCAGCTTTTCTGGGTCAGGGGACATCTATGGCTACACCTTC. It specifies CASSFSGSGDIYGYTF.

This clonotype has more than one count but fewer than ten. CDR3 coding DNA: TGCGCCAGCAGCTTCGACCGGGGTCAGCAGTACTTC. As protein: CASSFDRGQQYF. The chain uses TRBV5-1 and TRBJ2-7, with a tentative D call TRBD2 (5 bases). Per germline, CDR1 SGHRS and CDR2 YFSETQ. Trimming shortened V by 2 bases and J by 8 bases, and 11 bases separated the two germline ends. This CDR3 has 12 amino acids. The entire variable domain, with the rest obtained from reference TRBV5-1 and TRBJ2-7, is as follows: KAGVTQTPRYLIKTRGQQVTLSCSPISGHRSVSWYQQTPGQGLQFLFEYFSETQRNKGNFPGRFSGRQFSNSRSEMNVSTLELGDSALYLCASSFDRGQQYFGPGTRLTVT.

This clonotype was seen repeatedly, ten times or more. The chain carries TRBV5-1 and TRBJ1-1; perhaps TRBD1 as D (6 bases). CDR1 is SGHRS and CDR2 is YFSETQ in the germline V gene. V lost 0 bases, J lost 4 bases, and 10 bases lay in between. This CDR3 has 14 residues. In nucleotides, the CDR3 is TGCGCCAGCAGCTTGGATGGGGGGCTCACTGAAGCTTTCTTT. It codes for CASSLDGGLTEAFF.

The sample holds one count of this clonotype. The chain combines TRBV10-2 with TRBJ2-7, with 7 bases fitting TRBD2. J was trimmed by 3 bases and V by 6 bases; bases with no gene match: 11. The CDR3 consists of 15 residues. CDR1 is WSHSY and CDR2 is SAAADI in the germline V gene. This chain's CDR3 is CASRERYSGLYEQYF. The CDR3 DNA is TGCGCCAGCAGGGAGAGATATAGCGGGCTCTACGAGCAGTACTTC.

This clonotype was detected many times. The CDR3, as DNA: TGTGCCAGCAGCCCTGGGACAGGGGGCTACGAGCAGTACTTC. It codes for CASSPGTGGYEQYF. This chain uses TRBV7-9 with TRBJ2-7; 11 nucleotides agree with TRBD1. There are 14 residues in the CDR3. V was clipped by 5 bases and J by 3 bases; unmatched bases: 3. Germline CDR1 is SEHNR and CDR2 is FQNEAQ (reference sequence).

This clonotype was seen repeatedly, ten times or more. The chain has TRBV5-5 and TRBJ2-5; tentatively, D is TRBD2 (6 bases). This CDR3 has 14 amino acids. Germline CDR1 reads SGHKS; CDR2 reads YYEKEE (reference sequence). Trimming pared 4 bases from V and 1 base from J, leaving 11 bases between. CDR3 DNA: TGTGCCAGCAGCCGGCAGGAGGGCCAAGAGACCCAGTACTTC. The encoded protein is CASSRQEGQETQYF.

Comment on this clonotype: Being one base from a much bigger clone, this may be a read error. The chain joins TRBV28 to TRBJ2-7; D possibly corresponds to TRBD2 (5 bases). The CDR3 extends over 14 amino acids. The germline V gene encodes CDR1 MDHEN and CDR2 SYDVKM. The V gene lost 10 bases and the J gene lost 6 bases, with 22 bases spanning the gap. The CDR3 here is CAISPIREKGEQYF. The CDR3 DNA reads TGTGCCATCAGCCCCATTAGGGAGAAGGGCGAGCAGTACTTC.

In its sample, this clonotype was seen many times. The chain carries TRBV7-9 and TRBJ2-3; D may be TRBD2 (6 bases). V gave up 5 bases and J gave up 1 base, with 13 bases separating them. The CDR3 totals 15 residues. Germline CDR1 is SEHNR and CDR2 is FQNEAQ (reference sequence). CDR3 loop: CASSLGTGRTDTQYF. DNA of the CDR3: TGTGCCAGCAGCCTCGGGACTGGCCGCACAGATACGCAGTATTTT.

This clonotype was seen many times. The V gene is TRBV9, the J gene TRBJ2-7; D remains unclear. CDR1 SGDLS and CDR2 YYNGEE come from the germline V gene. The CDR3 loop spans 14 amino acids. V shed 3 bases and J shed 5 bases, with 15 bases lying between them. CDR3 in DNA: TGTGCCAGCAGCGCCGCCGGACCGTCCAACGAGCAGTACTTC. Amino acids: CASSAAGPSNEQYF.

This clonotype was counted ten times or more. V and J are TRBV5-1 and TRBJ2-7; D possibly corresponds to TRBD1 (6 bases). The germline V gene encodes CDR1 SGHRS and CDR2 YFSETQ. CDR3 length: 14 residues. V dropped 0 bases and J dropped 2 bases, with 9 bases sitting between them. The CDR3: CASSLDRAPYEQYF. Written as DNA, the CDR3 is TGCGCCAGCAGCTTGGACAGGGCACCCTACGAGCAGTACTTC.

For this clonotype: A clone one base away is much larger, so this may be a read error. The chain uses TRBV20-1 and TRBJ1-4; D is unresolved. The germline V gene encodes CDR1 DFQATT and CDR2 SNEGSKA (reference sequence). The CDR3 runs to 13 residues. The CDR3, as DNA: TGCAGTGCTAGAGACGCAACTAATGAAAAACAGTTTTTT. It yields the protein CSARDATNEKQFF.

In this sample, this clonotype turned up many times. The genes are TRBV5-1 and TRBJ1-2; the D is unclear. The germline V gene encodes CDR1 SGHRS and CDR2 YFSETQ. Trimming took 4 bases from V and 2 from J, leaving 12 bases between them. CDR3 size: 14 residues. The CDR3, as DNA: TGCGCCAGCAGCACTGGCATGACGAACTATGGCTACACCTTC. It translates to CASSTGMTNYGYTF.

This clonotype occurred many times. This rearrangement joins TRBV4-2 to TRBJ2-1; 8 positions match TRBD2. V lost 0 bases to trimming and J lost 8 bases; unmatched junction nucleotides: 6. Germline lookup yields CDR1 LGHNA and CDR2 YNFKEQ. The CDR3 is 15 amino acids. DNA of the CDR3: TGTGCCAGCAGCCAAGAGGGGACTAGGGGCTATGAGCAGTTCTTC. Translating it yields CASSQEGTRGYEQFF.

There are many counts of this clonotype. The CDR3 here is CSAAGSGGGIEQYF. DNA for the CDR3: TGCAGCGCCGCCGGCAGCGGGGGAGGGATCGAGCAGTACTTC. V usage is TRBV29-1 and J usage is TRBJ2-7; TRBD2 aligns across 8 bases. The CDR3 is 14 residues long. After removal of 7 bases from V and 6 bases from J, the junction contained 14 bases not matched to a gene. Germline V gene data show CDR1 as SQVTM and CDR2 as ANQGSEA.

This clonotype appeared many times. This chain connects TRBV5-1 to TRBJ2-3; D unresolved. V gave up 2 bases and J gave up 4 bases, with 17 bases separating them. CDR1 is SGHRS, CDR2 YFSETQ, per germline. The CDR3 totals 16 residues. CDR3 sequence reads: CASSLGQVSSADTQYF. The CDR3 DNA reads TGCGCCAGCAGCTTAGGGCAGGTCTCATCGGCAGATACGCAGTATTTT.

This clonotype came up many times. The chain is built from TRBV20-1 and TRBJ2-1; TRBD2 matches 15 bases. Germline values: CDR1 DFQATT, CDR2 SNEGSKA (reference sequence). Unmatched junction bases numbered 3, after V lost 5 bases and J lost 4 bases. The CDR3 totals 15 residues. The CDR3 bases are TGCAGTGCTCCCGGGACTAGCGGGAGGTACAATGAGCAGTTCTTC. It translates to CSAPGTSGRYNEQFF.

The V call is TRBV19, the J call TRBJ1-1; D unclear. Deletions cut 7 bases from V and 1 base from J, with 16 bases between. The length of the CDR3 is 15 residues. Germline V lookup: CDR1 LNHDA, CDR2 SQIVND (reference sequence). The DNA for the CDR3 is TGTGCCAGTACCCCTCCGGGGAACCAGAACACTGAAGCTTTCTTT. Its protein product is CASTPPGNQNTEAFF.

Turning to this clonotype: A read error is likely, as this CDR3 ends without the conserved phenylalanine or tryptophan. J is TRBJ2-7 and V is TRBV10-3, with 8 bases lining up with TRBD1. After removal of 11 bases from V and 5 bases from J, the junction contained 11 bases not matched to a gene. This CDR3 is built from 13 residues. In germline, CDR1 is ENHRY, CDR2 SYGVKD. CDR3 in DNA: TGTGCCGTCGGAGGACAGGGTTTCAACGAGCAGTACTCC. As protein: CAVGGQGFNEQYS.

At least ten counts were recorded for this clonotype. The chain employs TRBV28 and TRBJ2-1, with TRBD2 matching 7 bases. The CDR3 contains 17 residues. The V gene's germline CDR1 is MDHEN and CDR2 SYDVKM. With 6 bases clipped from V and 8 bases from J, the junction kept 19 bases outside the gene matches. The CDR3 here is CASSPISTSAGSDEQFF. The CDR3 DNA reads TGTGCCAGCAGCCCGATAAGTACTAGCGCCGGAAGCGATGAGCAGTTCTTC.

This clonotype came up many times. The genes are TRBV3-1 and TRBJ2-7; no firm D call. The germline V gene encodes CDR1 LGHDT and CDR2 YNNKEL (reference sequence). The CDR3 has 13 amino acids. The germline V and J ends were trimmed by 4 bases and 0 bases, with 7 bases remaining between them. The CDR3 is CASSPTLSYEQYF. CDR3 DNA: TGTGCCAGCAGCCCAACCCTCTCCTACGAGCAGTACTTC.

As concerns this clonotype: This sequence may be a read error, since a much larger clone differs from it by one base. The conserved phenylalanine or tryptophan normally closing the CDR3 is absent here, so this likely arose from a read error. The chain joins TRBV20-1 to TRBJ2-1, with TRBD2 identical over 15 bases. The CDR3 spans 17 residues. Germline CDR1 is DFQATT and CDR2 is SNEGSKA (reference sequence). Losses at the gene ends were 2 bases for V and 1 base for J; bases not matched to a gene: 3. CDR3 DNA sequence: TGCAGTGCTAGAACAGGGACTAGCGGGAGGTCCTACAATGAGCAGTTCATC. It is translated as CSARTGTSGRSYNEQFI.

In this sample, this clonotype turned up many times. V and J are TRBV25-1 and TRBJ2-7; D is perhaps TRBD1 or TRBD2 (5 bases each). V was pared by 7 bases and J by 7 bases, with 29 bases between. The CDR3 covers 17 residues. Germline assignment: CDR1 MGHDK and CDR2 SYGVNS. The CDR3 coding sequence is TGTGCCAGCACCCAAATGTACCCGGGACCGCGAAAAGTTGAGCAGTACTTC. It translates to CASTQMYPGPRKVEQYF.

There are many counts of this clonotype. The genes are TRBV29-1 and TRBJ1-1; D perhaps matches TRBD1 (6 bases). This CDR3 is 13 amino acids long. V lost 2 bases and J lost 0, with 7 bases in between. CDR1 is SQVTM and CDR2 is ANQGSEA in the germline V gene. The CDR3 reads CSVEWGLNTEAFF. The CDR3 bases are TGCAGCGTTGAATGGGGGCTGAACACTGAAGCTTTCTTT.

The sample holds many counts of this clonotype. V usage is TRBV28 and J usage is TRBJ1-2, with D unclear. Germline V gene lookup returns CDR1 MDHEN and CDR2 SYDVKM. The CDR3 has 14 residues. The V gene lost 3 bases and the J gene lost 5 bases, with 13 bases spanning the gap. CDR3 bases: TGTGCCAGCAGTTTTAACGGGGAGGGTTATGGCTACACCTTC. This sequence encodes CASSFNGEGYGYTF.

In its sample, this clonotype was seen many times. The chain links TRBV5-1 to TRBJ1-1; D is possibly TRBD1 (5 bases). The CDR3 is 14 amino acids. Deletions cut 0 bases from V and 5 bases from J, with 11 bases between. Germline CDR1 reads SGHRS; CDR2 reads YFSETQ. This CDR3 reads CASSLAQGRTEAFF. The CDR3 region has the DNA TGCGCCAGCAGCTTGGCGCAGGGACGGACTGAAGCTTTCTTT.